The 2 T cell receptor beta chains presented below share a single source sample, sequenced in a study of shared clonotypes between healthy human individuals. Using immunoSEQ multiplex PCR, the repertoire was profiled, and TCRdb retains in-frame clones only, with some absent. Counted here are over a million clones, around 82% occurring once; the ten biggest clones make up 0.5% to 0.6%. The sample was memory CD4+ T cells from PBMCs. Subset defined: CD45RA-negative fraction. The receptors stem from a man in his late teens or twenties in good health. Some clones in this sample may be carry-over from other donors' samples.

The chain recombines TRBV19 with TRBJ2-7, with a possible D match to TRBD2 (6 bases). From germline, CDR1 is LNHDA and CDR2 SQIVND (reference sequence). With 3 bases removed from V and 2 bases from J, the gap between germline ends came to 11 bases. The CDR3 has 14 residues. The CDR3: CASSIRGTAYEQYF. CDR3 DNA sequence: TGTGCCAGTAGTATTCGCGGGACGGCCTACGAGCAGTACTTC.

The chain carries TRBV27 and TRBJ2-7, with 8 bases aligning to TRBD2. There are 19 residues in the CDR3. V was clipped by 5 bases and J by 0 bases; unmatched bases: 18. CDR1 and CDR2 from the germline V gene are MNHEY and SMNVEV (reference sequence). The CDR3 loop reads CASSNFIAGYLPNSYEQYF. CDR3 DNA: TGTGCCAGCAGTAACTTTATAGCGGGATACTTACCGAACTCCTACGAGCAGTACTTC.